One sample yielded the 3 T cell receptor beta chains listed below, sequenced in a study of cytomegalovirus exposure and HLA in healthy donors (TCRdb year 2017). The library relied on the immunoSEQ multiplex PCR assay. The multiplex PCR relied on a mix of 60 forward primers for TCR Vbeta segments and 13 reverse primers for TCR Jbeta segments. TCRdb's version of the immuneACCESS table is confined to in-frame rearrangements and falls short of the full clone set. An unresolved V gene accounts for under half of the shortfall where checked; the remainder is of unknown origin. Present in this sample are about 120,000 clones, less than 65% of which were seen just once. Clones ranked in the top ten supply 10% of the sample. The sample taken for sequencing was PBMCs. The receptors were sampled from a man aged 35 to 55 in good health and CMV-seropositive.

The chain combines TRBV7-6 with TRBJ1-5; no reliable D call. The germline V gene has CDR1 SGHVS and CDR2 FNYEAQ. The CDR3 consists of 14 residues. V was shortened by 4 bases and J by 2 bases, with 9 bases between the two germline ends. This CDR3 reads CASSSEQGNQPQHF. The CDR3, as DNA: TGTGCCAGCAGCTCTGAGCAGGGCAATCAGCCCCAGCATTTT. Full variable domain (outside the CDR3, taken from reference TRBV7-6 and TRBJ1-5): GAGVSQSPRYKVTKRGQDVALRCDPISGHVSLYWYRQALGQGPEFLTYFNYEAQQDKSGLPNDRFSAERPEGSISTLTIQRTEQRDSAMYRCASSSEQGNQPQHFGDGTRLSIL.

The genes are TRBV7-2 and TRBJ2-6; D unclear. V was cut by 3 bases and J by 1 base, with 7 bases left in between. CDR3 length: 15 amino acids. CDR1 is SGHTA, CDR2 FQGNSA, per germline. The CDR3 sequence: CASSFFLSGANVLTF. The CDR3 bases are TGTGCCAGCAGCTTCTTCTTGTCTGGGGCCAACGTCCTGACTTTC.

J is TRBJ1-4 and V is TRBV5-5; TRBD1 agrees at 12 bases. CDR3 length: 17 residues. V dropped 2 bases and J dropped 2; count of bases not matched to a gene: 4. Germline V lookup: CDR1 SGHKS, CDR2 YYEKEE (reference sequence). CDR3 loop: CASSFGTGGETNEKLFF. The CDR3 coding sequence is TGTGCCAGCAGCTTCGGGACAGGGGGCGAGACTAATGAAAAACTGTTTTTT.